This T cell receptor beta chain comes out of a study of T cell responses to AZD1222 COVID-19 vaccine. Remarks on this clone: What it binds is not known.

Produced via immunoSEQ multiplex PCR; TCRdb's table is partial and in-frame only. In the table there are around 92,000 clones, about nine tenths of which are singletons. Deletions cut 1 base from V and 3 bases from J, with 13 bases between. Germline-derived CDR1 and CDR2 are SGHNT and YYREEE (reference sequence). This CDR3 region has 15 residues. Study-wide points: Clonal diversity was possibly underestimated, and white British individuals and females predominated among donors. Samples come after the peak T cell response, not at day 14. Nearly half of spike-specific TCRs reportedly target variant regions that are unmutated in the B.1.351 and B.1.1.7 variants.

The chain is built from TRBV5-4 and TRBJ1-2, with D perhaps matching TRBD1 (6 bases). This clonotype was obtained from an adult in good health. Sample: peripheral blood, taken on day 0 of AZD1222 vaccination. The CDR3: CASSLTGLGHYGYTF. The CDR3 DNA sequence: TGTGCCAGCAGCTTGACAGGGTTGGGCCACTATGGCTACACCTTC.